A single TCR beta chain is shown here with its context. The data are from a study of CD8 T cells in Susac syndrome. Sequencing targeted TCR beta in T cells from blood (CD8+ and CD4+). TEMRA cells were enriched by FACS, and CD4+ and CD8+ T cells were negatively isolated. From germline, CDR1 is SGHRS and CDR2 YFSETQ. This CDR3 region has 15 residues. V shed 4 bases, J shed 0 bases, and the junction held 7 bases outside the gene matches. Random hexamers were used to reverse transcribe an amount of about 0.45 to 1 ug RNA. Amplification of TCR beta CDR3 spanned 54 Vbeta and 13 Jbeta via immunoSEQ multiplex PCR. TCRdb ran MiXCR on the immunoSEQ multiplex PCR reads and lists one entry per CDR3 protein. Among approximately 280,000 distinct CDR3 sequences listed, about 88% were seen once.

Input material: CD8+ T cells from PBMCs. The chain employs TRBV5-1 and TRBJ2-7; TRBD2 aligns across 7 bases. The clonotype was recovered from a human donor with multiple sclerosis. The CDR3 DNA sequence: TGCGCCAGCAGCGTGGGGAGGGGTACCTCCTACGAGCAGTACTTC. Its translation: CASSVGRGTSYEQYF.